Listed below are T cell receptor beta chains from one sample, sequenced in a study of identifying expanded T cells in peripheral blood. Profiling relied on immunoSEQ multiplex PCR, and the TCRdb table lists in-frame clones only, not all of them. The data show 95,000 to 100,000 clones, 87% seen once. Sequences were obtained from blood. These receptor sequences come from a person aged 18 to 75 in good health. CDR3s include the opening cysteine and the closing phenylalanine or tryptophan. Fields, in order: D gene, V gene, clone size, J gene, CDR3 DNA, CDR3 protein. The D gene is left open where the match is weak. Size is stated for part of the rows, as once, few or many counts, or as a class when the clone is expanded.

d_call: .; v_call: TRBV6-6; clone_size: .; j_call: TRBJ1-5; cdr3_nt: TGTGCCAGCAGTTATCGACCAGGGGACAATCAGCCCCAGCATTTT; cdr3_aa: CASSYRPGDNQPQHF
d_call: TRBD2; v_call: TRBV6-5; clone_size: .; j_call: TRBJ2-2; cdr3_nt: TGTGCCAGCAGTTCCTACGGGGGGGCGAACACCGGGGAGCTGTTTTTT; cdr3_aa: CASSSYGGANTGELFF
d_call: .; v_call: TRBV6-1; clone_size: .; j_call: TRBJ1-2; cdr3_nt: TGTGCCAGCAGATCGGCAGTAGGATTTTTTGGCTACACCTTC; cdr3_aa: CASRSAVGFFGYTF
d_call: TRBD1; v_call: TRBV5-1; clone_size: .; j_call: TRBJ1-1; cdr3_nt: TGCGCCAGCAGCGCCGGACAGGCTTACACTGAAGCTTTCTTT; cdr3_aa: CASSAGQAYTEAFF
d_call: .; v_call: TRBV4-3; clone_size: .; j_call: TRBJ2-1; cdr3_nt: TGCGCCAGCAGCCAAGAGGGTGAGCAGTTCTTC; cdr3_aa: CASSQEGEQFF
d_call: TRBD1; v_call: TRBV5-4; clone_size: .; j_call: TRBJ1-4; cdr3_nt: TGTGCCAGCAGCTTCCTAGCTCAGGGGGCGCAGGCTAATGAAAAACTGTTTTTT; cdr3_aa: CASSFLAQGAQANEKLFF
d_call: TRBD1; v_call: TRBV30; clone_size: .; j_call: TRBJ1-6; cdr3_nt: TGTGCCCAAAAGGGACAGCGAGAGTATAATTCACCCCTCCACTTT; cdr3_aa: CAQKGQREYNSPLHF
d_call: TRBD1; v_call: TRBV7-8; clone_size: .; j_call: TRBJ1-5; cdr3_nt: TGTGCCAGCAGTCGGGACAGAGCTAATCAGCCCCAGCATTTT; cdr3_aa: CASSRDRANQPQHF
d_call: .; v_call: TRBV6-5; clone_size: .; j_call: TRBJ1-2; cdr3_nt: TGTGCCAGCAGTTACTCGAGTTGGGGGCCCGACTATGGCTACACCTTC; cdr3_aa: CASSYSSWGPDYGYTF
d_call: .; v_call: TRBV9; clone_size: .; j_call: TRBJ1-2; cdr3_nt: TGTGCCAGCACCCCTCCCCTTTGGACAGAGAAAGGCGGCTATGGCTACACCTTC; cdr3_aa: CASTPPLWTEKGGYGYTF
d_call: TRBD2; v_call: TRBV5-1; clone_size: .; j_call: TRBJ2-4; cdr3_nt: TGCGCCAGCAGCTCCGGACTAGCGCAAAACATTCAGTACTTC; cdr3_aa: CASSSGLAQNIQYF
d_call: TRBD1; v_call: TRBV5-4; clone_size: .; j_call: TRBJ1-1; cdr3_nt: TGTGCCAGCAGCTTGGTGCAGGGGGTATCTGAAGCTTTCTTT; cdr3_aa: CASSLVQGVSEAFF
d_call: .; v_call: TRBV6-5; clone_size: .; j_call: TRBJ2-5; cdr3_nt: TGTGCCAGCAGTTACTCGACAGGCCTGGGGACCCAGTACTTC; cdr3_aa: CASSYSTGLGTQYF
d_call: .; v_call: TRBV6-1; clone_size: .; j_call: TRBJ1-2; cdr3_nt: TGTGCCAGCAGTGAAGAACGCAGAGTCTATGGCTACACCTTC; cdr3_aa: CASSEERRVYGYTF
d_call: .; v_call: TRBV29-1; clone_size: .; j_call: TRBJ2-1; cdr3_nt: TGCAGCCCTGTGGCGGCCTACAATGAGCAGTTCTTC; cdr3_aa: CSPVAAYNEQFF
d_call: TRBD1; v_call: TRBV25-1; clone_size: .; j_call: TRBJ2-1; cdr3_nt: TGTGCCACCGCGCAGGGGGTAGCCTACAATGAGCAGTTCTTC; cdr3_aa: CATAQGVAYNEQFF
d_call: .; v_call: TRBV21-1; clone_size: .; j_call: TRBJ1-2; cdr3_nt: TGTGCCAGCAGCAAAGGCACGGAACTATCCTATGGCTACACCTTC; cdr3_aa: CASSKGTELSYGYTF
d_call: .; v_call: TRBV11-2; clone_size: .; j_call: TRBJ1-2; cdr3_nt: TGTGCCAGCAGCTTTCTAGGGTCTAACTATGGCTACACCTTC; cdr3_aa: CASSFLGSNYGYTF
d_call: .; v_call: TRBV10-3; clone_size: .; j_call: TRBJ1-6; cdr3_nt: TGTGCCATCAGTGAGAGAGTGGACTCACCCCTCCACTTT; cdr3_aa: CAISERVDSPLHF
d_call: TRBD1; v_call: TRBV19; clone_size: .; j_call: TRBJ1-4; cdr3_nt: TGTGCCAGTAGTCCTGGGACAGGATCTGAAAAACTGTTTTTT; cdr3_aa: CASSPGTGSEKLFF
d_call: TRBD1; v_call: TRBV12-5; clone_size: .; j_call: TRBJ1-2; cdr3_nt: TGTGCTAGTGGTTTGGCCACAGGGGATTCTAACTATGGCTACACCTTC; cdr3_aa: CASGLATGDSNYGYTF
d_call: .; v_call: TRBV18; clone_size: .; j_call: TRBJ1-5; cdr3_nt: TGTGCCAGCTCCCGTGCGGGGGTGGTAGAGCCCCAGCATTTT; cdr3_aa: CASSRAGVVEPQHF
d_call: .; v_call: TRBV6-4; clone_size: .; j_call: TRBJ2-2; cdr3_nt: TGTGCCAGCAGTCAGGGGCCAATCACCGGGGAGCTGTTTTTT; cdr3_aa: CASSQGPITGELFF
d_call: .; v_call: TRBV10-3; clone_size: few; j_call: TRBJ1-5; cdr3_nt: TGTGCCATCAGTGAGTCGTCAGGTGTGCAGCCCCAGCATTTT; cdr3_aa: CAISESSGVQPQHF
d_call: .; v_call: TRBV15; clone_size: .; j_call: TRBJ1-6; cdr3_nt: TGTGCCACCAGCAGAGGGGCAGAACCTATTGGGCCCCTCCACTTT; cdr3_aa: CATSRGAEPIGPLHF
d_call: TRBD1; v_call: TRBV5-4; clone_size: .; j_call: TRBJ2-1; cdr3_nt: TGTGCCAGCAGCCTACCGGGACAGAAAATCAATGAGCAGTTCTTC; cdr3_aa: CASSLPGQKINEQFF
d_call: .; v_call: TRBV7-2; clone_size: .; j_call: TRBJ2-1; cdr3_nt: TGTGCCAGCAGCTTATTTGCGGGGCGCTACAATGAGCAGTTCTTC; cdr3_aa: CASSLFAGRYNEQFF
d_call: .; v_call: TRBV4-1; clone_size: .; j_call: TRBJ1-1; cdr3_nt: TGCGCCAGCAGCCAAGATCCGGTTAGGGCTTTAACCAACACTGAAGCTTTCTTT; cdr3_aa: CASSQDPVRALTNTEAFF
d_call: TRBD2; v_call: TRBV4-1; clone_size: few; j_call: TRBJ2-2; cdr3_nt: TGCGCCAGCAGCCTCCGGACTAGCGGGGGGTCAAACACCGGGGAGCTGTTTTTT; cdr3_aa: CASSLRTSGGSNTGELFF
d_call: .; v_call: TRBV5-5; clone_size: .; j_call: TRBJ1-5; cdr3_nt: TGTGCCAGCAGCTTGACGAACATCGGGGGTAGCAATCAGCCCCAGCATTTT; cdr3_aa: CASSLTNIGGSNQPQHF
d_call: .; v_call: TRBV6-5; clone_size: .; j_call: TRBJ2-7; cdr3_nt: TGTGCCAGCAGTTACGCACAGGGATCCCTCTACGAGCAGTACTTC; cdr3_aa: CASSYAQGSLYEQYF
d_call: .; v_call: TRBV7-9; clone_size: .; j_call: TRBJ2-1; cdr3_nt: TGTGCCAGCAGCCCATGGACGAACTCCTACAATGAGCAGTTCTTC; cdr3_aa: CASSPWTNSYNEQFF
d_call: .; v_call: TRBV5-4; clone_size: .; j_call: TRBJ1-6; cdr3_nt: TGTGCCAGCAGCCCGACAGCCTTGGGTTCACCCCTCCACTTT; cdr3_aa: CASSPTALGSPLHF
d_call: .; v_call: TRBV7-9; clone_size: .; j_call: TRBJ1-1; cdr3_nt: TGTGCCAGCAGCGGGGGGTCAAGGGGCCCTGAAGCTTTCTTT; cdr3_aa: CASSGGSRGPEAFF
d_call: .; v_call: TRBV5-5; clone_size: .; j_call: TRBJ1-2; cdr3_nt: TGTGCCAGCAGCGCAGGAGCTAACTATGGCTACACCTTC; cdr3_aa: CASSAGANYGYTF
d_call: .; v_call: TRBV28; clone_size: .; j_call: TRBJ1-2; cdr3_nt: TGTGCCAGCAGTCCACTATTAGCCTCTGGCTACACCTTC; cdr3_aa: CASSPLLASGYTF
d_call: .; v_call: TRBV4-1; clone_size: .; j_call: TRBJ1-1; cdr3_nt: TGCGCCAGCAGCCAAGGGGTTGGTGGGGTCGCCAAGAACACTGAAGCTTTCTTT; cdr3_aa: CASSQGVGGVAKNTEAFF
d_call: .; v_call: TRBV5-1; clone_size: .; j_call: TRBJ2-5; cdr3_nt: TGCGCCAGCGCCCAACAGGCCCAAGAGACCCAGTACTTC; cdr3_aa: CASAQQAQETQYF
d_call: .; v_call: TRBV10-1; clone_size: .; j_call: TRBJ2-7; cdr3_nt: TGCGCCAGCAGTGAAGGCCTAACCTACGAGCAGTACTTC; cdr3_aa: CASSEGLTYEQYF
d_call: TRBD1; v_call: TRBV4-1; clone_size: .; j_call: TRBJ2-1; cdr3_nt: TGCGCCAGCTCGAGGGACAGGGTTGGGAATGAGCAGTTCTTC; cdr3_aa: CASSRDRVGNEQFF
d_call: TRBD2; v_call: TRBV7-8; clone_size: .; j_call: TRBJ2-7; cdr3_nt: TGTGCCAGCAGCTCCTTAGACGGGGGGTCCTCCTACGAGCAGTACTTC; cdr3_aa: CASSSLDGGSSYEQYF
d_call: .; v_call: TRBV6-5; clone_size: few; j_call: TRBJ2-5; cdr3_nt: TGTGCCAGCAGTTCCAGACGTGGGGAATACTTC; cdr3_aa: CASSSRRGEYF
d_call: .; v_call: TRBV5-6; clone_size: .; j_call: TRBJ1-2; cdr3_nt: TGTGCCAGCAGCTTGACTTTAAGTGGCTACACCTTC; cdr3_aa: CASSLTLSGYTF
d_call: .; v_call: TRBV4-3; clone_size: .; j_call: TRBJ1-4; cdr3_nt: TGCGCCAGCAGCTGGCAGGGAGCGGCTAATGAAAAACTGTTTTTT; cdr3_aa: CASSWQGAANEKLFF
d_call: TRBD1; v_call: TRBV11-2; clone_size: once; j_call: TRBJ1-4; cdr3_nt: TGTGCCAGCAGCCAGGGGGGTGATGAAAAACTGTTTTTT; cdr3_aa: CASSQGGDEKLFF
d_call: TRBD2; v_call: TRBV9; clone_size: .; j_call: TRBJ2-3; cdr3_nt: TGTGCCAGCAGCCCATCAACTTGGACTAGCGGGGGGGCGGGCACAGATACGCAGTATTTT; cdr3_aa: CASSPSTWTSGGAGTDTQYF
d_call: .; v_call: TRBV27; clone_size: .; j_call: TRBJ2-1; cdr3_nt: TGTGCCAGCACCCTGACAGGTCGAAACCTAGAGCAGTTCTTC; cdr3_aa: CASTLTGRNLEQFF
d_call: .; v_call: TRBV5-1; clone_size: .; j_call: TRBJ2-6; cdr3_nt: TGCGCCAGCAGCTTCAACTCTGGGGCCAACGTCCTGACTTTC; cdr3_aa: CASSFNSGANVLTF
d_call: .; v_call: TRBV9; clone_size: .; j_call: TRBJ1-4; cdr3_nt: TGTGCCAGCAGCCCGGGGGGCAGACCTAATGAAAAACTGTTTTTT; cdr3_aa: CASSPGGRPNEKLFF
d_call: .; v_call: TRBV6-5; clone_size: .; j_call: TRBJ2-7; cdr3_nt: TGTGCCAGCAGTTACTCGGGTGGCCCCTACGAGCAGTACTTC; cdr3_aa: CASSYSGGPYEQYF
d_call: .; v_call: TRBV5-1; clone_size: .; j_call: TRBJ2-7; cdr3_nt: TGCGCCAGCAGCTTGATCGTCCGCGGCGAGCAGTACTTC; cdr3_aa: CASSLIVRGEQYF
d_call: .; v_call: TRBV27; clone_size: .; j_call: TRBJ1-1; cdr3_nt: TGTGCCAGCAGTTTAGACTTCCGGCGGTGGAACACTGAAGCTTTCTTT; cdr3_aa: CASSLDFRRWNTEAFF
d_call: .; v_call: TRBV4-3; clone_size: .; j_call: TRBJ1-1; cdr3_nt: TGCGCCAGCAGCCAAGATCTTCCCGCAGGGGTCAACACTGAAGCTTTCTTT; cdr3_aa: CASSQDLPAGVNTEAFF
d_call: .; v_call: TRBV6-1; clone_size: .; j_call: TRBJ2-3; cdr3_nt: TGTGCCAGCAGTGAAGTGGCGGTAGCTGGGGATACGCAGTATTTT; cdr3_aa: CASSEVAVAGDTQYF
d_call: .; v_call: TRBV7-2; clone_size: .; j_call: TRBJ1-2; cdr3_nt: TGTGCCAGCAGCTTATGGCAGGGGCTTAGTTCTGGCTACACCTTC; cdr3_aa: CASSLWQGLSSGYTF
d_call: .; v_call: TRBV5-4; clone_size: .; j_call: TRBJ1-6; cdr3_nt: TGTGCCAGCAGCTCAAAGAAAAGGGGGTCCCCCTATAATTCACCCCTCCACTTT; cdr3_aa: CASSSKKRGSPYNSPLHF
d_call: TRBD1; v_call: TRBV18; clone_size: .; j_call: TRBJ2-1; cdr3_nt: TGTGCCAGCTCACCGGGCAGCCCGGGACAGGGGGCCCATGAGCAGTTCTTC; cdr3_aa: CASSPGSPGQGAHEQFF
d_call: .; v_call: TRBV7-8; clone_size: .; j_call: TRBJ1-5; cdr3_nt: TGTGCCAGCAGCCCGGGACATCGGGGCAATCAGCCCCAGCATTTT; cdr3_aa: CASSPGHRGNQPQHF
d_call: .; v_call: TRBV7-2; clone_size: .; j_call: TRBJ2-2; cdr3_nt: TGTGCCAGCAGCTTAGCGGGGTCTAACACCGGGGAGCTGTTTTTT; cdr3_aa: CASSLAGSNTGELFF
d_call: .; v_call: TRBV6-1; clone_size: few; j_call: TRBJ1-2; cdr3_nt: TGTGCCAGCAGTGAAGCCCGGTCCTATGGCTACACCTTC; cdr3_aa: CASSEARSYGYTF